The 13 T cell receptor beta chains in this list originate from one sample, sequenced in a study of blood T cell repertoires in COVID-19. The repertoire was sequenced with immunoSEQ multiplex PCR; TCRdb's copy has only in-frame clones and lacks some. The sample yields under 150,000 clones, just over 75% seen once. The sequencing input was peripheral blood. All receptors derive from a human donor in a cohort sampled during active COVID-19.

The chain has TRBV5-1 and TRBJ1-1; TRBD1 aligns across 7 bases. Germline V gene lookup returns CDR1 SGHRS and CDR2 YFSETQ. Germline trimming cut 4 bases from V and 3 bases from J; bases unmatched to any gene: 9. The CDR3 spans 15 residues. CDR3 in DNA: TGCGCCAGCAGCAAAACAGGGGCGAGGGACACTGAAGCTTTCTTT. As protein: CASSKTGARDTEAFF. Supplemented by reference TRBV5-1 and TRBJ1-1, the full variable domain reads KAGVTQTPRYLIKTRGQQVTLSCSPISGHRSVSWYQQTPGQGLQFLFEYFSETQRNKGNFPGRFSGRQFSNSRSEMNVSTLELGDSALYLCASSKTGARDTEAFFGQGTRLTVV.

The rearrangement joins TRBV9 to TRBJ2-7; 7 bases map to TRBD1. Trimming took 0 bases from V and 3 from J; bases not matched to a gene: 6. This CDR3 has 15 amino acids. In germline, CDR1 is SGDLS, CDR2 YYNGEE. DNA for the CDR3: TGTGCCAGCAGCGTAGCTACAGGGGTGGGCTACGAGCAGTACTTC. This encodes CASSVATGVGYEQYF.

The rearrangement joins TRBV5-6 to TRBJ1-1; D gene ambiguous. Trimming left V 0 bases short and J 3 bases short, with 12 bases between. CDR3 length equals 15 residues. The germline gives CDR1 SGHDT, CDR2 YYEEEE. CDR3 nucleotide sequence: TGTGCCAGCAGCTTGGGGGCGTATGGGTACACTGAAGCTTTCTTT. Translation: CASSLGAYGYTEAFF.

The chain's CDR3 is CASSPLAGGYNEQFF. CDR3 DNA: TGTGCCAGCAGCCCCCTAGCGGGGGGGTACAATGAGCAGTTCTTC. The chain combines TRBV7-9 with TRBJ2-1; 12 positions agree with TRBD2. The CDR3 is made up of 15 amino acids. With V trimmed by 5 bases and J by 4 bases, 3 bases remained unmatched. The germline CDR1 and CDR2 sequences are SEHNR and FQNEAQ (reference sequence).

The chain has TRBV6-6 and TRBJ2-1, with 8 nucleotides matching TRBD2. The germline V gene encodes CDR1 MNHNY and CDR2 SVGAGI (reference sequence). The trim removed 2 bases at V and 7 bases at J, leaving 4 bases unmatched. This CDR3 comprises 14 residues. The CDR3 here is CASSYERGMNEQFF. The CDR3 nucleotides read TGTGCCAGCAGTTACGAGCGGGGGATGAATGAGCAGTTCTTC.

The rearrangement uses TRBV6-1 and TRBJ2-7, with 7 bases identical to TRBD2. Germline lookup yields CDR1 MNHNS and CDR2 SASEGT. This CDR3 has 16 residues. V lost 2 bases to trimming and J lost 3 bases; unmatched junction nucleotides: 10. CDR3 loop: CASSEISMGGSYEQYF. In DNA, the CDR3 is TGTGCCAGCAGTGAAATTAGCATGGGGGGGAGCTACGAGCAGTACTTC.

The J gene is TRBJ2-1, the V gene TRBV7-9, with TRBD2 as a possible D gene (5 bases). Germline-derived CDR1 and CDR2 are SEHNR and FQNEAQ (reference sequence). V gave up 1 base and J gave up 7 bases, with 17 bases separating them. The CDR3 runs 16 residues. Written as DNA, the CDR3 is TGTGCCAGCAGCTTAGGGTCGGGGAAGCCCCTGAATGAGCAGTTCTTC. Its protein product is CASSLGSGKPLNEQFF.

The chain combines TRBV5-4 with TRBJ1-1; TRBD1 matches 7 bases. CDR1 and CDR2 from the germline V gene are SGHNT and YYREEE (reference sequence). This CDR3 spans 14 amino acids. V lost 4 bases, J lost 4 bases, and 7 bases stayed unmatched. CDR3 coding DNA: TGTGCCAGCAGCCGAGACAGGGTTGGCACTGAAGCTTTCTTT. Translated: CASSRDRVGTEAFF.

This clone was counted a few times. The J gene is TRBJ1-6, the V gene TRBV18, with 8 bases aligning to TRBD1. Per the germline V gene, CDR1 is KGHSH and CDR2 is LQKENI. V was pared by 1 base and J by 13 bases, with 9 bases of the junction left unmatched. This CDR3 contains 15 residues. The CDR3 region is CASSPLGQGRSPLHF. In DNA form, the CDR3 reads TGTGCCAGCTCACCACTCGGACAGGGAAGGTCGCCCCTCCACTTT.

V and J are TRBV29-1 and TRBJ1-2; D is possibly TRBD1 (6 bases). The CDR3 sequence is 11 residues long. The V gene's germline CDR1 is SQVTM and CDR2 ANQGSEA. V was clipped by 4 bases and J by 6 bases, with 9 bases between them. CDR3 amino acids: CSVARGDGYTF. As DNA, the CDR3 is TGCAGCGTTGCCAGGGGAGATGGCTACACCTTC.

This clone was found a few times. V and J are TRBV21-1 and TRBJ2-7; the D segment call TRBD2 is taken from the table without a DNA check. TRBV21-1 corresponds to a pseudogene. This CDR3 has 15 residues. CDR3 sequence reads: CASSKGRDSFPEQYF. The CDR3 nucleotides read TGTGCCAGCAGCAAAGGACGCGACTCTTTTCCCGAGCAGTACTTC.

V usage is TRBV19 and J usage is TRBJ2-1, with TRBD2 matching 12 bases. CDR1 LNHDA and CDR2 SQIVND come from the germline V gene (reference sequence). V was pared by 4 bases and J by 3 bases, with 4 bases of the junction left unmatched. The CDR3 loop spans 16 amino acids. The CDR3 coding sequence is TGTGCCAGTAGTAAGACTAGCGGGGGCTACTACAATGAGCAGTTCTTC. This codes for CASSKTSGGYYNEQFF.

The chain combines TRBV5-6 with TRBJ1-3, with unresolved D. Deletions cut 0 bases from V and 4 bases from J, with 8 bases between. The germline V gene encodes CDR1 SGHDT and CDR2 YYEEEE. CDR3 length: 14 amino acids. The CDR3 reads CASSLAVAGNTIYF. CDR3 bases: TGTGCCAGCAGCTTGGCGGTAGCAGGAAACACCATATATTTT. The full variable domain, in which reference TRBV5-6 and TRBJ1-3 provide the parts outside the CDR3, is DAGVTQSPTHLIKTRGQQVTLRCSPKSGHDTVSWYQQALGQGPQFIFQYYEEEERQRGNFPDRFSGHQFPNYSSELNVNALLLGDSALYLCASSLAVAGNTIYFGEGSWLTVV.